Described below is a single T cell receptor beta chain sequence and its context. This CDR3 comprises 13 residues. CDR1 and CDR2 (germline): KGHSH, LQKENI. After removal of 6 bases from V and 5 bases from J, the junction contained 6 bases not matched to a gene. The table came from immunoSEQ multiplex PCR; TCRdb's copy has only in-frame clones and leaves some out. In the table there are over 150,000 clones, approximately 80% of which are singletons. Seattle participants joined during active infection and were tracked over time. The sample comes from a study of blood T cell repertoires in COVID-19. Looking at the study overall: COVID-19 samples collected from the United States, Italy and Spain covered acute and convalescent phases.

This chain uses TRBV18 with TRBJ2-7; 8 bases line up with TRBD1. The material sequenced was peripheral blood. The receptor was derived from a woman between 40 and 50 years old with COVID-19, enrolled during active disease. The CDR3 bases are TGTGCCAGCTCGGGGCAGGGGGCAAACGAGCAGTACTTC. Translation gives CASSGQGANEQYF.